This is a list of T cell receptor beta chains from one sample in a study of cytomegalovirus exposure and HLA in healthy donors. Assay: immunoSEQ multiplex PCR; the TCRdb copy retains only in-frame clones and omits some. The sample shows 200,000 or so clones, approximately 79% of them seen only once. Material for sequencing was PBMCs. Receptor source: a girl aged 2-15 years in good health and CMV-seronegative. The CDR3 runs from the conserved cysteine through the conserved F or W. Each record gives: D gene, clone size, J gene, V gene, CDR3 DNA, CDR3 protein. D genes are given only for firm matches. The size of a clone is reported for some rows only, either as once, few or many, or as a class for expanded clones.

>NA|few|TRBJ2-7|TRBV11-2
TGTGCCAGCAGCTTAGTGTTTAGCGTCTACGAGCAGTACTTC
CASSLVFSVYEQYF
>NA|NA|TRBJ1-4|TRBV5-6
TGTGCCAGCAGCTGGTGGGGAGGTGGCGAAAAACTGTTTTTT
CASSWWGGGEKLFF
>NA|NA|TRBJ2-7|TRBV11-2
TGTGCCAGCAGCCTCCTTCCAAGGCCAGGGGAAGCCTACGAGCAGTACTTC
CASSLLPRPGEAYEQYF
>TRBD2|NA|TRBJ2-7|TRBV12-5
TGTGCTAGTGGTTGGACTAGCGGGGGCTACGAGCAGTACTTC
CASGWTSGGYEQYF
>TRBD1|NA|TRBJ2-3|TRBV5-1
TGCGCCAGCAGCTTGGTGGACAGGGGCACAGATACGCAGTATTTT
CASSLVDRGTDTQYF
>NA|NA|TRBJ2-5|TRBV29-1
TGCAGCGTTGGCCCCGGGACTTATCAAGAGACCCAGTACTTC
CSVGPGTYQETQYF
>TRBD1|NA|TRBJ2-3|TRBV6-5
TGTGCCAGCAGTTACTCCCCGCACAGGGGGCGGGATACGCAGTATTTT
CASSYSPHRGRDTQYF
>TRBD2|NA|TRBJ2-1|TRBV5-1
TGCGCCAGCGGGCCGAGCGGGGGGGCCATCGGTGAGCAGTTCTTC
CASGPSGGAIGEQFF
>NA|NA|TRBJ1-2|TRBV4-1
TGCGCCAGCAGCCAAGGGACAGCCTATAACTATGGCTACACCTTC
CASSQGTAYNYGYTF
>TRBD1|once|TRBJ1-2|TRBV12-5
TGTGCTAGTGGGGGTACAGGGGGCGTGAGTGGCTACACCTTC
CASGGTGGVSGYTF
>TRBD1|NA|TRBJ2-2|TRBV5-6
TGTGCCAGCAGCTACCTAACAACAGGGGCCGGGGAGCTGTTTTTT
CASSYLTTGAGELFF
>TRBD1|few|TRBJ2-7|TRBV4-1
TGCGCCAGCAGCCAAATGGACAGGGGGACTTACGAGCAGTACTTC
CASSQMDRGTYEQYF
>NA|NA|TRBJ1-2|TRBV6-1
TGTGCCAGCAGTGAATTTCTGCTTAAAGCGGATAAGGGAGATGGCTACACCTTC
CASSEFLLKADKGDGYTF
>TRBD2|NA|TRBJ2-5|TRBV4-2
TGTGCCAGCAGCCGTAGACTAGCGGGGGAAGAGACCCAGTACTTC
CASSRRLAGEETQYF
>NA|NA|TRBJ1-4|TRBV15
TGTGCCACCAGCAGAGACAGGGTGACTAATGAAAAACTGTTTTTT
CATSRDRVTNEKLFF
>NA|few|TRBJ1-1|TRBV2
TGTGCCAGCAGTGAGGAAGACAGCGAACTTCACGAAGCTTTCTTT
CASSEEDSELHEAFF
>TRBD1|NA|TRBJ1-4|TRBV2
TGTGCCAGCAGTGCGGGACAGGGGTGGGAAAAACTGTTTTTT
CASSAGQGWEKLFF
>TRBD1|NA|TRBJ1-1|TRBV5-4
TGTGCCAGCAGCTCTGCGGACAGGGGGAGCACTGAAGCTTTCTTT
CASSSADRGSTEAFF
>NA|NA|TRBJ1-1|TRBV2
TGTGCCAGCAGGTGGGACAACCGGTACCGTGAAGCTTTCTTT
CASRWDNRYREAFF